Below, 30 T cell receptor beta chains from the same sample are listed, as sequenced in a study of patients and donors after allogeneic stem cell transplantation. TCRdb re-analysed the RT-PCR reads in MiXCR, keeping a single row per CDR3 protein. The sample has fewer than 200,000 distinct CDR3 sequences, around 30% seen once. The source material was blood, either unsorted or a sorted T cell fraction (not recorded which). The receptors come from a human donor who was either an allogeneic HSCT recipient or a stem cell or donor lymphocyte infusion donor (not recorded which). It is not recorded whose cells these are; they may come from a transplant donor.

This chain joins TRBV6-6 and TRBJ1-2; D gene uncertain. This CDR3 has 14 residues. V was trimmed by 0 bases and J by 7 bases, leaving 12 bases between them. Germline V gene lookup returns CDR1 MNHNY and CDR2 SVGAGI (reference sequence). The CDR3, as DNA: TGTGCCAGCAGTTACTCAAGAGGTTCAGGTGGCTACACCTTC. Amino acids: CASSYSRGSGGYTF.

This chain joins TRBV30 and TRBJ2-7, with D possibly TRBD2 on 5 matching bases. The V and J ends lost 5 bases and 5 bases respectively, with 16 bases between them. This CDR3 contains 13 residues. Germline CDR1 is GTSNPN and CDR2 is SVGIG (reference sequence). The CDR3: CAWAPGNPNEQYF. The CDR3 DNA follows: TGTGCCTGGGCTCCCGGGAACCCTAACGAGCAGTACTTC. The full variable domain, completed using reference TRBV30 and TRBJ2-7, is SQTIHQWPATLVQPVGSPLSLECTVEGTSNPNLYWYRQAAGRGLQLLFYSVGIGQISSEVPQNLSASRPQDRQFILSSKKLLLSDSGFYLCAWAPGNPNEQYFGPGTRLTVT.

This rearrangement joins TRBV15 to TRBJ2-5, with D uncertain. V was shortened by 5 bases and J by 0 bases, with 7 bases between the two germline ends. CDR1 LNHNV and CDR2 YYDKDF come from the germline V gene (reference sequence). The length of the CDR3 is 13 residues. CDR3 DNA sequence: TGTGCCACCAGCTCACAGAACCAAGAGACCCAGTACTTC. Amino acid sequence: CATSSQNQETQYF. Supplemented by reference TRBV15 and TRBJ2-5, the full variable domain reads DAMVIQNPRYQVTQFGKPVTLSCSQTLNHNVMYWYQQKSSQAPKLLFHYYDKDFNNEADTPDNFQSRRPNTSFCFLDIRSPGLGDTAMYLCATSSQNQETQYFGPGTRLLVL.

This clonotype occurred many times. The chain combines TRBV7-9 with TRBJ1-2, with 12 nucleotides matching TRBD1. V trimming: 5 bases; J trimming: 0 bases; junction bases outside the gene matches: 7. Germline lookup yields CDR1 SEHNR and CDR2 FQNEAQ (reference sequence). There are 17 residues in the CDR3. CDR3 residues: CASSHRDRGLANYGYTF. The CDR3 bases are TGTGCCAGCAGCCACCGGGACAGGGGGCTTGCTAACTATGGCTACACCTTC.

This clonotype was seen only a few times. This chain connects TRBV10-3 to TRBJ2-5, with 7 bases fitting TRBD1. Germline lookup yields CDR1 ENHRY and CDR2 SYGVKD. The CDR3 is 12 amino acids. V trimming: 8 bases; J trimming: 1 base; junction bases outside the gene matches: 1. The CDR3 DNA follows: TGTGCCATCGGGACAGCCCAAGAGACCCAGTACTTC. This codes for CAIGTAQETQYF.

J is TRBJ1-6 and V is TRBV5-1, with D uncertain. This CDR3 is 15 amino acids long. CDR1 is SGHRS, CDR2 YFSETQ, per germline. Trimming removed 4 bases from V and 5 bases from J, with 13 bases in between. CDR3 nucleotides: TGCGCCAGCAGCCGTCAACCGGTCGATAATTCACCCCTCCACTTT. Residues: CASSRQPVDNSPLHF.

The chain couples TRBV12-5 to TRBJ2-5, with 8 bases matching TRBD1. J lost 1 base, V lost 8 bases, and 6 bases had no gene match. The CDR3 spans 14 residues. Germline V gene sequence: CDR1 LGHNT, CDR2 FRNRAP. CDR3 DNA sequence: TGTGCTAGTTCCGAGGACAGGGTCCAAGAGACCCAGTACTTC. This translates into CASSEDRVQETQYF.

This clonotype has a count of ten or more. The gene calls are TRBV4-1 and TRBJ1-6, with 7 bases identical to TRBD1. V dropped 1 base and J dropped 4; count of bases not matched to a gene: 1. Germline CDR1 and CDR2: MGHRA and YSYEKL. The CDR3 extends over 15 amino acids. CDR3 coding DNA: TGCGCCAGCAGCCAAGGACAGGGATATAATTCACCCCTCCACTTT. It encodes CASSQGQGYNSPLHF.

This clonotype turned up a few times. The J gene is TRBJ1-2, the V gene TRBV28; TRBD1 is a possible D gene (6 bases). Trimming removed 5 bases from V and 4 bases from J, with 11 bases in between. This CDR3 is 13 amino acids long. Germline lookup yields CDR1 MDHEN and CDR2 SYDVKM. As DNA, the CDR3 is TGTGCCAGCAGTATTGGACAGCCCTATGGCTACACCTTC. Translated, it gives CASSIGQPYGYTF.

The chain recombines TRBV4-1 with TRBJ2-1; no clear D gene. Deletions cut 4 bases from V and 8 bases from J, with 9 bases between. The CDR3 length is 12 residues. Looked up from germline, CDR1 is MGHRA and CDR2 is YSYEKL. CDR3 in amino acids: CASSPTWDEQFF. CDR3 DNA sequence: TGCGCCAGCAGCCCCACTTGGGATGAGCAGTTCTTC.

This clonotype was seen ten or more times. This rearrangement joins TRBV12-3 or TRBV12-4 to TRBJ1-5; tentatively, D is TRBD1 (6 bases). The CDR3 covers 14 residues. V lost 7 bases and J lost 7, with 17 bases in between. The CDR3 sequence is CASTHRETNQPQHF. The CDR3 DNA reads as TGTGCCAGCACCCACAGGGAGACTAACCAGCCCCAGCATTTT.

Many counts were recorded for this clonotype. The rearrangement joins TRBV12-3 or TRBV12-4 to TRBJ2-2; no clear D. CDR3 length: 13 amino acids. Between the trimmed V and J ends, which lost 2 bases and 2 bases, there was a span of 3 bases. CDR3 DNA: TGTGCCAGCAGTTTATCTAACACCGGGGAGCTGTTTTTT. Encoded protein: CASSLSNTGELFF.

This clonotype was counted between two and nine times. This chain links TRBV10-3 with TRBJ2-3, with D possibly being TRBD2 (6 bases). Germline-derived CDR1 and CDR2 are ENHRY and SYGVKD. V was pared by 5 bases and J by 5 bases, with 17 bases between. The CDR3 length is 15 residues. The CDR3 loop is CAISRESGAKDTQYF. DNA of the CDR3: TGTGCCATCAGTAGAGAGTCGGGAGCTAAAGATACGCAGTATTTT.

V and J are TRBV5-1 and TRBJ2-1, with 13 bases aligning to TRBD2. This CDR3 comprises 18 residues. The germline gives CDR1 SGHRS, CDR2 YFSETQ. After removal of 0 bases from V and 4 bases from J, the junction contained 7 bases not matched to a gene. In nucleotides, the CDR3 is TGCGCCAGCAGCTTGGGACTAGCGGGAGGACTCCGGTACAATGAGCAGTTCTTC. Translation gives CASSLGLAGGLRYNEQFF.

This clonotype counts as medium-sized. The J gene is TRBJ1-4, the V gene TRBV4-1, with D unclear. Trimming removed 5 bases at V and 6 bases at J, with 16 bases between. The CDR3 has 15 amino acids. Germline lookup yields CDR1 MGHRA and CDR2 YSYEKL. CDR3 region: CASSDRSGLDEKLFF. The CDR3 DNA is TGCGCCAGCAGCGATAGGAGTGGGCTAGATGAAAAACTGTTTTTT.

In its sample, this clonotype was seen many times. This sequence joins TRBV28 and TRBJ1-2; D not certain. CDR1 is MDHEN and CDR2 is SYDVKM in the germline V gene. V gave up 2 bases and J gave up 7 bases, with 11 bases separating them. There are 13 residues in the CDR3. The CDR3 here is CASSLEGGLGYTF. The DNA for the CDR3 is TGTGCCAGCAGTTTAGAGGGAGGCCTTGGCTACACCTTC.

This clonotype has a handful of counts. The chain recombines TRBV3-1 with TRBJ1-1; the D is unclear. The CDR3 contains 12 residues. Germline V CDR1 and CDR2: LGHDT, YNNKEL (reference sequence). Between the trimmed V and J ends, which lost 8 bases and 1 base, there was a span of 8 bases. The CDR3 sequence is CASRAKNTEAFF. CDR3 DNA: TGTGCCAGCCGGGCTAAGAACACTGAAGCTTTCTTT.

The V gene is TRBV4-3, the J gene TRBJ1-2; 9 nucleotides line up with TRBD1. V was clipped by 5 bases and J by 0 bases; unmatched bases: 10. Germline assignment: CDR1 LGHNA and CDR2 YSLEER. The CDR3 is 17 amino acids. The CDR3 coding sequence is TGCGCCAGCAGCGTACGGACAGGGGCCTTAGCTAACTATGGCTACACCTTC. This translates into CASSVRTGALANYGYTF.

The V and J genes are TRBV20-1 and TRBJ2-3; D gene unclear. CDR1 is DFQATT and CDR2 is SNEGSKA in the germline V gene (reference sequence). V lost 6 bases and J 7 bases, leaving 14 bases between the germline ends. The CDR3 is 12 amino acids. The DNA for the CDR3 is TGCAGTGCCCCAAAGGTGGGGAATACGCAGTATTTT. The encoded protein is CSAPKVGNTQYF.

This clonotype showed up just a few times. This chain uses TRBV5-1 with TRBJ1-2; TRBD1 might be the D (5 bases). The CDR3 contains 13 residues. The germline gives CDR1 SGHRS, CDR2 YFSETQ. Trimming removed 2 bases at V and 6 bases at J, with 11 bases between. The DNA of the CDR3 is TGCGCCAGCAGCTTTGGCAGGGCTGATGGCTACACCTTC. It is translated as CASSFGRADGYTF.

The chain recombines TRBV10-3 with TRBJ2-2; unclear D gene. CDR3 size: 14 residues. Germline loops: CDR1 ENHRY, CDR2 SYGVKD. V lost 0 bases, J lost 4 bases, and 6 bases lay in between. CDR3 region: CAISESTVTGELFF. The CDR3 bases are TGTGCCATCAGTGAGTCGACTGTCACCGGGGAGCTGTTTTTT.

Many counts were recorded for this clonotype. The chain links TRBV24-1 to TRBJ1-2; TRBD1 matches 9 bases. The CDR3 sequence is 15 residues long. V was clipped by 3 bases and J by 3 bases; unmatched bases: 4. Per germline, CDR1 KGHDR and CDR2 SFDVKD. The CDR3 DNA reads TGTGCCACCAGTGATGGGGGACAGGGCTACTATGGCTACACCTTC. Translation gives CATSDGGQGYYGYTF.

At least ten counts were recorded for this clonotype. The chain recombines TRBV29-1 with TRBJ1-1; D gene ambiguous. The CDR3 covers 11 residues. V dropped 4 bases and J dropped 2 bases, with 5 bases sitting between them. CDR1 and CDR2 from the germline V gene are SQVTM and ANQGSEA. The CDR3 is CSVGYNTEAFF. In DNA, the CDR3 is TGCAGCGTTGGATATAACACTGAAGCTTTCTTT.

This clonotype was recorded a few times. V gene TRBV4-2 combines with J gene TRBJ1-2; 7 nucleotides line up with TRBD1. The CDR3 spans 15 residues. Germline CDR1 and CDR2: LGHNA and YNFKEQ. V lost 1 base and J lost 2; bases outside the gene matches: 4. Here the CDR3 reads CASSQVSGQNYGYTF. The CDR3 bases are TGTGCCAGCAGCCAAGTCTCGGGACAGAACTATGGCTACACCTTC.

The V and J genes are TRBV4-2 and TRBJ2-3; a weak D match, TRBD1 (6 bases). CDR3 length: 13 amino acids. In germline, CDR1 is LGHNA, CDR2 YNFKEQ. Trimming left V 4 bases short and J 1 base short, with 6 bases between. This CDR3 is CASSRQGTDTQYF. The CDR3 nucleotides are TGTGCCAGCAGCCGACAGGGCACAGATACGCAGTATTTT.

This clonotype was counted only a few times. The chain is built from TRBV20-1 and TRBJ2-3; D perhaps matches TRBD2 (5 bases). The CDR3 is 14 amino acids. Trimming took off 3 bases at V and 2 bases at J, with 12 bases between the two ends. Germline loops: CDR1 DFQATT, CDR2 SNEGSKA (reference sequence). The CDR3, as DNA: TGCAGTGCTAGGTGGGCGGGCCACACAGATACGCAGTATTTT. It translates to CSARWAGHTDTQYF.

The chain carries TRBV5-6 and TRBJ2-4; D perhaps matches TRBD2 (6 bases). V lost 3 bases to trimming and J lost 8 bases, with 21 bases between them. Germline lookup yields CDR1 SGHDT and CDR2 YYEEEE. This CDR3 comprises 16 residues. In DNA, the CDR3 is TGTGCCAGCAGCTCCTCAGCGGGCCGGGGCGGGTACATTCAGTACTTC. Protein product: CASSSSAGRGGYIQYF.

This clonotype appeared a few times. The chain employs TRBV27 and TRBJ2-7; D unclear. The CDR3 sequence is 14 residues long. Germline CDR1 reads MNHEY; CDR2 reads SMNVEV (reference sequence). The V end was cut by 5 bases, the J end by 6 bases, with 17 bases between. The chain's CDR3 is CASSPRILGGEQYF. As DNA, the CDR3 is TGTGCCAGCAGTCCCCGCATCCTGGGTGGCGAGCAGTACTTC.

On this clonotype: The junction departs from the called germline gene at one end, perhaps through a read error. The CDR3 reads CSGERGYEQYF. CDR3 in DNA: TGCAGCGGTGAACGGGGCTACGAGCAGTACTTC. V is TRBV29-1 and J is TRBJ2-7, with D perhaps matching TRBD2 (5 bases). This CDR3 has 11 residues. Germline V gene sequence: CDR1 SQVTM, CDR2 ANQGSEA.

The rearrangement links TRBV21-1 to TRBJ2-7; the listed D gene, TRBD1, was not tested against the DNA. TRBV21-1 is reported as a pseudogene. The CDR3 extends over 16 amino acids. CDR3 loop: CASSPWCQATQYEQYF. CDR3 sequence (DNA): TGTGCCAGCAGCCCCTGGTGTCAGGCCACCCAGTACGAGCAGTACTTC.